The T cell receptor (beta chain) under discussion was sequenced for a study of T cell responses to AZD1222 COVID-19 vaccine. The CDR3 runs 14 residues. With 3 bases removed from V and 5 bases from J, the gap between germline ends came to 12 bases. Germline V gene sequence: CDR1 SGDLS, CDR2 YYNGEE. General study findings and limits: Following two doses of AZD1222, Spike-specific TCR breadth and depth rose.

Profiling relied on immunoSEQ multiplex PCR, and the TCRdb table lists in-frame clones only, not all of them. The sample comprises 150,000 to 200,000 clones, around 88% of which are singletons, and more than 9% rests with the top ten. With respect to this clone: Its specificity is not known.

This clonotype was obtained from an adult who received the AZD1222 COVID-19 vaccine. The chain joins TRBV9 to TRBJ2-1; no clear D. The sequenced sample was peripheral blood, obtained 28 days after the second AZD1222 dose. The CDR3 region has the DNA TGTGCCAGCAGCGATGCTAGGAAAGACAATGAGCAGTTCTTC. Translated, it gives CASSDARKDNEQFF.